This record looks at one T cell receptor (beta chain) sequence and its context. V was clipped by 10 bases and J by 0 bases; unmatched bases: 28. There are 22 residues in the CDR3. Germline CDR1 reads WSHSY; CDR2 reads SAAADI. Per the study methods: Amplification with reference gene primers provided the estimates of nucleated cell counts. Assay: immunoSEQ multiplex PCR; the TCRdb copy retains only in-frame clones and omits some. That table supplies the V and J calls and clone size; D and trimming were determined from the DNA. The sample lists 40,000 to 55,000 clones, approximately 84% seen once, with about 4.5% in the top ten. The data stem from a study of blood T cell repertoires in COVID-19. Study in general: Donors in the United States, Italy and Spain gave samples during acute or convalescent COVID-19. T cells, B-cell-depleted T cells, or PBMCs supplied cDNA or gDNA.

The chain couples TRBV10-2 to TRBJ1-4, with 8 bases that match TRBD1. The clonotype comes from a man aged 45-65 years with active COVID-19. Sequencing input: peripheral blood. CDR3 DNA sequence: TGCGCCACCCACACCGGGACAGGCGGAACGTCCGCAATTGTTGCAACTAATGAAAAACTGTTTTTT. Translation: CATHTGTGGTSAIVATNEKLFF.